The clone carrying this T cell receptor beta chain was observed many times. Its antigen remains unknown. Amplification of TCR beta CDR3 regions was performed using RNA transcripts as template. An initial round of RT-PCR targeting the TCR CDR3 relied on the HTBI primer set. TCRdb fed the multiplex PCR reads into MiXCR, producing one record per CDR3 protein. The sample consists of hundreds of thousands of distinct CDR3 sequences, about 15% of them appearing once. This specimen comes from a study of T cells in Graves' hyperthyroidism and ophthalmopathy. Study information: Before any treatment, at initial diagnosis, peripheral blood was collected.

The V and J ends lost 2 bases and 9 bases, in that order; junction bases with no gene match: 7. Germline values: CDR1 SGHTA, CDR2 FQGTGA. This CDR3 region has 15 residues. Findings of the study overall: Patients with ophthalmopathy were separated from those with stable hyperthyroidism by a 13 V-J model.

The source of this sequence is a man younger than 35 with Graves' ophthalmopathy. Sample: blood. This chain uses TRBV7-3 with TRBJ2-1, with 10 bases identical to TRBD2. Written as DNA, the CDR3 is TGTGCCAGCAGCTTAGGGGGTAGCGGGAGGTTTGAGCAGTTCTTC. Its protein is CASSLGGSGRFEQFF.